This TCR beta chain was captured by sequencing in a study of technical replicates of blood from a handful of donors. TCRdb's table, derived via immunoSEQ multiplex PCR, lists solely in-frame clones and lacks some. The sample has roughly 60,000 clones, roughly 86% seen once. The CDR3 length is 14 residues. V trimming: 6 bases; J trimming: 4 bases; junction bases outside the gene matches: 7. Germline loops: CDR1 MNHNY, CDR2 SVGAGI (reference sequence). The sequencing input was PBMCs. V usage is TRBV6-6 and J usage is TRBJ2-7; 9 bases match TRBD1. This TCR derives from a human donor in good health. Some clones in this sample may be carry-over from other donors' samples. CDR3 sequence (DNA): TGTGCCAGCAGACCAGGGACAGGGCGGTACGAGCAGTACTTC. This codes for CASRPGTGRYEQYF.